This TCR beta chain was sequenced in a study of T cells in narcolepsy (dated by TCRdb to 2016 to 2019). Background for the entire study: Patients with narcolepsy type 1 or type 2 (NT1, NT2) and healthy control donors were enrolled in the study. To look for autoreactive T cells in narcolepsy patients that target self-antigens of hypocretin neurons (hypocretin, TRIB2), the study used TCR Vbeta sequencing to follow clonotypes in blood and CSF.

Library preparation used the immunoSEQ multiplex PCR assay. TCRdb carries this immuneACCESS record with in-frame sequences only. Its versions omit some clonotypes, under half of them owing to an unresolved V gene in the studies checked, with the rest unexplained. The sample profile shows some 30,000 clones; over 80% of them were found once. Roughly 0.69% of the sample is held by the ten biggest clonotypes. Memory CD4+ T cells were sorted ex vivo from peripheral blood of narcolepsy patients and healthy controls for TCR Vbeta sequencing. On this clone: The antigen it binds to is not known. There are no base qualities to consult, and no much larger clone falls within one base.

General conclusions and limits of the study: Patients and controls had comparable numbers of sequenced blood memory CD4+ clonotypes, averaging about 37,000 and 33,000, respectively. Some blood memory CD4+ repertoires from patients and controls contained no sequences matching autoreactive T cell clones. In plots comparing CSF and blood CD4+ T cell clonotypes from the same patient, HCRT-specific and TRIB2-specific autoreactive clonotypes were highlighted. Autoreactive clonotypes were reported to be detected serially in the blood of the same patients and of different patients, but not in the blood of healthy controls.

The specimen was memory (CD45RA-) CD4+ T cells from blood. Read against the paper, the sample's cell subset or site label means: memory T cells sorted ex vivo from peripheral blood. The origin of this receptor is a human donor in good health.

The CDR3 region reads CASSPLGVREQYF. The DNA sequence is as follows: TGTGCCAGCTCACCACTTGGGGTGAGAGAGCAGTACTTC. Recombination joined TRBV18 with TRBJ2-7, with no confidently assigned D gene. Sequences KGHSH (CDR1) and LQKENI (CDR2) are obtained from the germline V gene. From its cysteine to its phenylalanine, the CDR3 spans 13 amino acids. The DNA shown is the 39-base CDR3, in frame from base 1. V was cut back by 1 base and J by 7 bases, leaving a gap of 11 bases between them.